This TCR beta chain appears in the sequencing data of a study of blood T cell repertoires in COVID-19. Measured with immunoSEQ multiplex PCR; TCRdb has only the in-frame clones, and not every one. The repertoire has 55,000 to 65,000 clones, around 90% of them found once; the top ten carry 9% to 9.5%. The clonotype originates from a woman of 80 years or more with active COVID-19. Sequenced input: peripheral blood.

The CDR3 coding sequence is TGTGCCAGCAGCTTGGACCAGGCCCCCGGATCGGCCCAGTACTTC. The encoded protein is CASSLDQAPGSAQYF. J is TRBJ2-5 and V is TRBV5-4, with D hard to call. Trimming removed 0 bases at V and 9 bases at J, with 18 bases between. CDR1 is SGHNT, CDR2 YYREEE, per germline (reference sequence). CDR3 size: 15 residues.